This TCR beta chain was identified in a study of T cell responses to AZD1222 COVID-19 vaccine. Whole-study findings and limits: Females made up more of the donors, who were largely white British, and clonal diversity may have come out too low.

As to this clone: Its specificity is not known.

V was pared by 5 bases and J by 3 bases, with 9 bases of the junction left unmatched. CDR1 is LNHDA, CDR2 SQIVND, per germline (reference sequence). The CDR3 consists of 16 residues. Clones were sequenced by immunoSEQ multiplex PCR, and TCRdb holds only the in-frame ones, with some missing. The data hold 110,000 or so clones, with around 89% observed a single time. Sequenced here: peripheral blood, sampled 28 days after the second AZD1222 dose. This TCR was recovered from an adult who received the AZD1222 COVID-19 vaccine. The V and J genes are TRBV19 and TRBJ2-1; 8 nucleotides match TRBD1. The chain's CDR3 is CASSLGTRGHYNEQFF. In DNA form, the CDR3 reads TGTGCCAGTAGTCTTGGTACCAGGGGGCACTACAATGAGCAGTTCTTC.